These 27 T cell receptor beta chains share one sample of origin, sequenced in a study of human T cells and chemical hapten exposure. TCRdb analysed the RACE reads with MiXCR anew, one entry per CDR3 protein. This table holds about 80,000 distinct CDR3 sequences, around 13% found once. As to time point: pre-sensitization, week 0. Treatment indicated: therapeutic diphenylcyclopropenone sensitization with weekly scalp DPC. The input for sequencing was whole blood, taken in connection with sensitization to the hapten diphenylcyclopropenone (DPC). Every receptor here comes from a woman in her forties or fifties with alopecia areata. Some clones in this sample may be carry-over from other donors' samples.

Many counts were recorded for this clonotype. The chain employs TRBV5-1 and TRBJ2-3; D call uncertain. V was cut by 3 bases and J by 0 bases, with 5 bases left in between. CDR1 and CDR2 (germline): SGHRS, YFSETQ. This CDR3 contains 13 residues. The CDR3 reads CASSSGSTDTQYF. CDR3 DNA sequence: TGCGCCAGCAGCTCCGGGAGCACAGATACGCAGTATTTT.

This clonotype was detected a few times. The J gene is TRBJ2-1, the V gene TRBV20-1; 13 bases map to TRBD2. J gave up 6 bases and V 3 bases, and 17 bases lay outside the gene matches. The CDR3 loop spans 19 amino acids. The germline V gene has CDR1 DFQATT and CDR2 SNEGSKA (reference sequence). CDR3 in amino acids: CSARGTGTSGTLPVNEQFF. CDR3 nucleotide sequence: TGCAGTGCTAGGGGGACCGGGACTAGCGGGACCTTACCTGTCAATGAGCAGTTCTTC.

This clonotype has more than one count but fewer than ten. The chain combines TRBV4-2 with TRBJ2-5; D may be TRBD2 (5 bases). Germline CDR1 and CDR2: LGHNA and YNFKEQ. The V and J ends lost 1 base and 4 bases respectively, with 19 bases between them. This CDR3 has 17 amino acids. CDR3 protein: CASSQVGKDLERETQYF. CDR3 DNA: TGTGCCAGCAGCCAAGTGGGAAAGGACTTGGAGCGAGAGACCCAGTACTTC.

This clonotype has a handful of counts. J is TRBJ1-1 and V is TRBV2; 7 positions match TRBD1. V shed 8 bases, J shed 3 bases, and the junction held 6 bases outside the gene matches. CDR1 and CDR2 (germline): SNHLY, FYNNEI. The CDR3 is 13 residues long. In DNA, the CDR3 is TGTGCCAGCCTAGACAGGGTGCACACTGAAGCTTTCTTT. Its translation: CASLDRVHTEAFF.

The genes are TRBV10-3 and TRBJ2-1; 9 bases map to TRBD1. The ends lost 0 bases at V and 3 bases at J; junction bases unmatched: 6. This CDR3 is built from 17 residues. In germline, CDR1 is ENHRY, CDR2 SYGVKD. CDR3 in DNA: TGTGCCATCAGTGAGTCGAGGGGACAGGGCCACTACAATGAGCAGTTCTTC. Translated: CAISESRGQGHYNEQFF.

The rearrangement links TRBV10-3 to TRBJ2-7; a weak D match, TRBD1 (5 bases). Germline CDR1 and CDR2: ENHRY and SYGVKD. Trimming shortened V by 4 bases and J by 4 bases, and 8 bases separated the two germline ends. The CDR3 has 12 amino acids. This CDR3 is CAISGQKYEQYF. In DNA, the CDR3 is TGTGCCATCAGTGGACAGAAATACGAGCAGTACTTC.

On this clonotype itself: This sequence may be a read error, since a much larger clone differs from it by one base. The chain recombines TRBV6-5 with TRBJ1-5, with D possibly matching TRBD1 (5 bases). The CDR3 is made up of 16 amino acids. Germline V gene sequence: CDR1 MNHEY, CDR2 SVGAGI. Here the CDR3 DNA reads TGTGCCAGCAGCTGGCAGGGACCACATAGCAGTCAGCCCCAGCATTTT. Protein: CASSWQGPHSSQPQHF.

This clonotype was observed many times. The chain carries TRBV28 and TRBJ2-5; 8 bases align to TRBD1. This CDR3 is built from 15 residues. J lost 1 base, V lost 2 bases, and 3 bases had no gene match. CDR1 is MDHEN and CDR2 is SYDVKM in the germline V gene. The CDR3: CASSLPGQVQETQYF. DNA of the CDR3: TGTGCCAGCAGTTTACCGGGACAGGTCCAAGAGACCCAGTACTTC. Full variable domain (outside the CDR3, taken from reference TRBV28 and TRBJ2-5): DVKVTQSSRYLVKRTGEKVFLECVQDMDHENMFWYRQDPGLGLRLIYFSYDVKMKEKGDIPEGYSVSREKKERFSLILESASTNQTSMYLCASSLPGQVQETQYFGPGTRLLVL.

The CDR3 bases are TGTGCCAGCAGCTGGGGGGACAGGTGGGACAACATTCAGTACTTC. Translation gives CASSWGDRWDNIQYF. The chain is built from TRBV5-8 and TRBJ2-4; 8 positions match TRBD1. The CDR3 totals 15 residues. Germline values: CDR1 SGHTS, CDR2 YDEGEE. The ends lost 3 bases at V and 7 bases at J; junction bases unmatched: 9.

The rearrangement joins TRBV28 to TRBJ2-7; 8 bases agree with TRBD2. The CDR3 contains 15 residues. Germline CDR1 MDHEN, CDR2 SYDVKM. With V trimmed by 5 bases and J by 5 bases, 11 bases remained unmatched. In nucleotides, the CDR3 is TGTGCCAGCAGTACTACGGGACTAGGATTGGACGAGCAGTACTTC. It specifies CASSTTGLGLDEQYF.

In its sample, this clonotype was seen many times. CDR3 DNA: TGTGCCAGCAGCTTGGCTTTGGGGGGGAGTCGGAATCGAGCTTTCTTT. It translates to CASSLALGGSRNRAFF. The chain joins TRBV5-8 to TRBJ1-1, with D perhaps TRBD1 (5 bases). The germline CDR1 and CDR2 sequences are SGHTS and YDEGEE. Trimming left V 0 bases short and J 10 bases short, with 22 bases between. This CDR3 comprises 16 residues.

This clonotype came up a few times. V and J are TRBV28 and TRBJ1-2, with TRBD1 as a possible D gene (5 bases). CDR3 size: 10 residues. V was cut by 5 bases and J by 8 bases, with 6 bases left in between. Germline CDR1 reads MDHEN; CDR2 reads SYDVKM. Here the CDR3 DNA reads TGTGCCAGCAGTGGGGGAGGCTACACCTTC. Translated, it gives CASSGGGYTF.

The chain has TRBV29-1 and TRBJ1-5; D not resolved. The germline V gene has CDR1 SQVTM and CDR2 ANQGSEA. Trimming took 4 bases from V and 6 from J, leaving 16 bases between them. The CDR3 has 14 residues. CDR3: CSVGAGKGSQPQHF. DNA of the CDR3: TGCAGCGTTGGGGCGGGGAAGGGATCTCAGCCCCAGCATTTT.

There are a few counts of this clonotype. The DNA for the CDR3 is TGTGCCTGGAGACAGACCGAGCAGACCCAGTACTTC. Translated: CAWRQTEQTQYF. The chain couples TRBV30 to TRBJ2-5; D call uncertain. V shed 3 bases and J shed 6 bases, with 11 bases lying between them. This CDR3 is built from 12 residues. Germline V gene data show CDR1 as GTSNPN and CDR2 as SVGIG (reference sequence).

This chain's CDR3 is CAISDFYEQYF. The CDR3 region has the DNA TGTGCCATCAGTGACTTCTACGAGCAGTACTTC. The chain combines TRBV10-3 with TRBJ2-7; D remains unclear. The CDR3 sequence is 11 residues long. CDR1 is ENHRY and CDR2 is SYGVKD in the germline V gene. V was trimmed by 3 bases and J by 3 bases, leaving 3 bases between them.

This clonotype was seen only a few times. This chain connects TRBV29-1 to TRBJ2-4; a weak D match, TRBD1 (6 bases). The germline CDR1 and CDR2 sequences are SQVTM and ANQGSEA. The CDR3 has 16 residues. The germline V and J ends were trimmed by 3 bases and 0 bases, with 15 bases remaining between them. As DNA, the CDR3 is TGCAGCGTTGAGAAGCCTACAGGGCTAGCCAAAAACATTCAGTACTTC. Translation: CSVEKPTGLAKNIQYF.

The CDR3 region has the DNA TGTGCCCGCGAGAGTGGAAACACCATATATTTT. It is translated as CARESGNTIYF. V usage is TRBV30 and J usage is TRBJ1-3, with no clear D. CDR3 size: 11 residues. Germline V CDR1 and CDR2: GTSNPN, SVGIG (reference sequence). The V end was cut by 8 bases, the J end by 3 bases, with 8 bases between.

The table lists this clonotype with a few counts. The chain has TRBV10-3 and TRBJ1-6; TRBD1 matches 8 bases. Germline CDR1 is ENHRY and CDR2 is SYGVKD. This CDR3 contains 14 residues. V lost 3 bases and J lost 10; bases outside the gene matches: 5. CDR3 coding DNA: TGTGCCATCAGTGAACAGGGGGTAGGGTCACCCCTCCACTTT. This encodes CAISEQGVGSPLHF.

This clonotype has only a few counts. The genes are TRBV7-2 and TRBJ2-7, with 9 bases that match TRBD1. The J segment lost 3 bases and the V segment lost 1 base, leaving 4 bases of the junction unmatched. From germline, CDR1 is SGHTA and CDR2 FQGNSA. This CDR3 comprises 15 residues. CDR3 sequence (DNA): TGTGCCAGCAGCTTAGTGTCGGGACAGGGCTACGAGCAGTACTTC. Translation: CASSLVSGQGYEQYF.

The CDR3 spells CAIKGQDTYEQYF. Written as DNA, the CDR3 is TGTGCCATCAAGGGACAGGATACCTACGAGCAGTACTTC. The gene calls are TRBV10-3 and TRBJ2-7, with 8 bases aligning to TRBD1. The CDR3 runs 13 residues. Germline lookup yields CDR1 ENHRY and CDR2 SYGVKD. Germline trimming cut 7 bases from V and 2 bases from J; bases unmatched to any gene: 4.

This clonotype appeared a few times. The chain joins TRBV5-4 to TRBJ2-1, with D unclear. The germline gives CDR1 SGHNT, CDR2 YYREEE (reference sequence). V lost 7 bases, J lost 5 bases, and 10 bases lay in between. CDR3 length equals 12 residues. CDR3 residues: CASGIANNEQFF. The CDR3, as DNA: TGTGCCAGCGGTATCGCGAACAATGAGCAGTTCTTC.

This clonotype showed up just a few times. The chain couples TRBV20-1 to TRBJ2-5, with TRBD2 identical over 7 bases. J gave up 5 bases and V 0 bases, and 6 bases lay outside the gene matches. The CDR3 runs 14 residues. The V gene's germline CDR1 is DFQATT and CDR2 SNEGSKA (reference sequence). CDR3: CSARDVAGVETQYF. For the CDR3, the DNA is TGCAGTGCTAGAGATGTGGCGGGAGTGGAGACCCAGTACTTC.

This clonotype appeared many times. The chain recombines TRBV20-1 with TRBJ1-2; possible D gene TRBD1, 6 bases. The germline gives CDR1 DFQATT, CDR2 SNEGSKA (reference sequence). The length of the CDR3 is 11 residues. Trimming left V 3 bases short and J 5 bases short, with 7 bases between. As DNA, the CDR3 is TGCAGTGCTAGGGACAGTTATGGCTACACCTTC. Encoded protein: CSARDSYGYTF.

The V gene is TRBV20-1, the J gene TRBJ2-4; D uncertain. Germline-derived CDR1 and CDR2 are DFQATT and SNEGSKA (reference sequence). The CDR3 is 10 amino acids. Deletions cut 4 bases from V and 4 bases from J, with 2 bases between. The CDR3 nucleotides read TGCAGTGCTACTAAAAACATTCAGTACTTC. This sequence encodes CSATKNIQYF.

The V and J genes are TRBV12-3 or TRBV12-4 and TRBJ2-7; D call uncertain. Trimming left V 7 bases short and J 0 bases short, with 13 bases between. This CDR3 contains 14 residues. CDR3 in DNA: TGTGCCAGCACCCCCCTGGGTTCCTCCTACGAGCAGTACTTC. It is translated as CASTPLGSSYEQYF.

The J gene is TRBJ2-3, the V gene TRBV6-6; D is perhaps TRBD1 or TRBD2 (6 bases each). With 7 bases removed from V and 0 bases from J, the gap between germline ends came to 14 bases. The CDR3 spans 15 residues. The germline gives CDR1 MNHNY, CDR2 SVGAGI (reference sequence). The CDR3 coding sequence is TGTGCCAGCACCCCAAGGGGGGCGAGCACAGATACGCAGTATTTT. Translated, it gives CASTPRGASTDTQYF.

This clonotype appeared many times. CDR3 amino acids: CSVKSAGRKPNTEAFF. The CDR3 DNA follows: TGCAGCGTTAAATCCGCGGGCAGAAAACCGAACACTGAAGCTTTCTTT. The V call is TRBV29-1, the J call TRBJ1-1; D is unclear. The length of the CDR3 is 16 residues. The V gene lost 5 bases and the J gene lost 1 base, with 20 bases spanning the gap. CDR1 SQVTM and CDR2 ANQGSEA come from the germline V gene.